This note documents a single TCR beta chain sequence. Antigen specificity is unknown. This record belongs to a study of CD8+ T cells in alopecia areata. Points from the study as a whole: A great number of expanded lesional clones endured in scalp and blood during tofacitinib.

The sequencing template was cDNA reverse transcribed from extracted RNA. TCRdb keeps only in-frame clones here, not all; method: immunoSEQ multiplex PCR. The table records 95,000 to 110,000 clones, roughly 84% of them present only once. Sample treatment: oral pan-JAK inhibitor, 5-10 mg twice daily. The CDR3 sequence is 16 residues long. With V trimmed by 7 bases and J by 0 bases, 8 bases remained unmatched. The germline gives CDR1 SGHDT, CDR2 YYEEEE. This receptor was taken from a human donor with alopecia areata. The gene calls are TRBV5-6 and TRBJ2-2; 8 bases fit TRBD1. The specimen was CD8+ T cells sorted from blood, collected at week 24, from a patient treated with tofacitinib. CDR3: CASGLRDRSNTGELFF. The CDR3 DNA follows: TGTGCCAGCGGCCTAAGGGACAGGTCGAACACCGGGGAGCTGTTTTTT. Filled out from reference TRBV5-6 and TRBJ2-2, the complete variable domain reads DAGVTQSPTHLIKTRGQQVTLRCSPKSGHDTVSWYQQALGQGPQFIFQYYEEEERQRGNFPDRFSGHQFPNYSSELNVNALLLGDSALYLCASGLRDRSNTGELFFGEGSRLTVL.